Below are 10 T cell receptor beta chains sequenced from a single sample in a study of beta chain features in type 1 diabetes. Since all of the isolated RNA was reverse transcribed, expressed TCRB transcripts were what got sequenced. Assay: immunoSEQ multiplex PCR; the TCRdb copy retains only in-frame clones and omits some. The table records some 400,000 clones, about 15% of them present only once. The sample taken for sequencing was naive CD4+ T cells from blood. The receptors derive from a woman under 30 in good health.

This clone was found a few times. The chain uses TRBV12-5 and TRBJ2-1; the D gene is possibly TRBD2 (6 bases). CDR1 and CDR2 (germline): LGHNT, FRNRAP. This CDR3 has 16 residues. Trimming left V 0 bases short and J 5 bases short, with 14 bases between. The CDR3 reads CASGLVAGSPNNEQFF. The CDR3 bases are TGTGCTAGTGGTTTGGTTGCCGGGAGCCCCAACAATGAGCAGTTCTTC.

This clone has a handful of counts. The V and J genes are TRBV7-3 and TRBJ2-2, with 13 bases identical to TRBD2. Germline V CDR1 and CDR2: SGHTA, FQGTGA. V was pared by 5 bases and J by 6 bases, with 6 bases of the junction left unmatched. The CDR3 runs to 16 residues. The CDR3 DNA is TGTGCCAGCAGCCCAAGGACTAGCGGGAGCGCCGGGGAGCTGTTTTTT. Its protein is CASSPRTSGSAGELFF.

This chain uses TRBV5-4 with TRBJ2-4, with a tentative D call TRBD2 (5 bases). V lost 0 bases and J lost 1, with 14 bases in between. CDR3 length equals 17 residues. Germline V gene data show CDR1 as SGHNT and CDR2 as YYREEE (reference sequence). The CDR3 reads CASSLAGVATAKNIQYF. The CDR3 nucleotides read TGTGCCAGCAGCTTGGCCGGGGTAGCGACGGCCAAAAACATTCAGTACTTC.

This clone has a handful of counts. The gene calls are TRBV29-1 and TRBJ2-7; possible D gene TRBD1, 6 bases. V was trimmed by 6 bases and J by 2 bases, leaving 14 bases between them. The CDR3 is made up of 13 amino acids. Germline V gene data show CDR1 as SQVTM and CDR2 as ANQGSEA. CDR3 DNA: TGCAGCGTCGTCGGACAGAGGACCTACGAGCAGTACTTC. Translating it yields CSVVGQRTYEQYF.

J is TRBJ2-4 and V is TRBV5-1; 9 bases are a match to TRBD1. V shed 4 bases, J shed 6 bases, and the junction held 5 bases outside the gene matches. This CDR3 comprises 14 residues. Germline CDR1 SGHRS, CDR2 YFSETQ. Here the CDR3 reads CASSRGQGLNIQYF. The CDR3 DNA is TGCGCCAGCAGCAGAGGACAGGGGTTAAACATTCAGTACTTC.

The rearrangement joins TRBV5-4 to TRBJ2-6; D might be TRBD1 (5 bases). The CDR3 spans 15 residues. The V end was cut by 4 bases, the J end by 0 bases, with 8 bases between. The germline V gene encodes CDR1 SGHNT and CDR2 YYREEE (reference sequence). In DNA form, the CDR3 reads TGTGCCAGCAGCCACGACAGCTCTGGGGCCAACGTCCTGACTTTC. Translating gives CASSHDSSGANVLTF. The entire variable domain, with the rest obtained from reference TRBV5-4 and TRBJ2-6, is as follows: ETGVTQSPTHLIKTRGQQVTLRCSSQSGHNTVSWYQQALGQGPQFIFQYYREEENGRGNFPPRFSGLQFPNYSSELNVNALELDDSALYLCASSHDSSGANVLTFGAGSRLTVL.

The chain recombines TRBV30 with TRBJ1-5, with 7 bases that match TRBD1. Trimming removed 1 base from V and 6 bases from J; junction bases left unmatched: 3. Germline V gene lookup returns CDR1 GTSNPN and CDR2 SVGIG (reference sequence). This CDR3 has 13 residues. Here the CDR3 DNA reads TGTGCCTGGAGTGACACAGGGGCTCAGCCCCAGCATTTT. Encoded protein: CAWSDTGAQPQHF. Filled out from reference TRBV30 and TRBJ1-5, the complete variable domain reads SQTIHQWPATLVQPVGSPLSLECTVEGTSNPNLYWYRQAAGRGLQLLFYSVGIGQISSEVPQNLSASRPQDRQFILSSKKLLLSDSGFYLCAWSDTGAQPQHFGDGTRLSIL.

This rearrangement joins TRBV5-1 to TRBJ2-2; D gene ambiguous. Germline CDR1 SGHRS, CDR2 YFSETQ. V lost 3 bases to trimming and J lost 1 base, with 10 bases between them. The length of the CDR3 is 15 residues. In DNA, the CDR3 is TGCGCCAGCAGCTCGTCTGCAGGGAACACCGGGGAGCTGTTTTTT. It translates to CASSSSAGNTGELFF. Supplemented by reference TRBV5-1 and TRBJ2-2, the full variable domain reads KAGVTQTPRYLIKTRGQQVTLSCSPISGHRSVSWYQQTPGQGLQFLFEYFSETQRNKGNFPGRFSGRQFSNSRSEMNVSTLELGDSALYLCASSSSAGNTGELFFGEGSRLTVL.

The chain is built from TRBV2 and TRBJ2-3; 7 positions agree with TRBD2. CDR1 SNHLY and CDR2 FYNNEI come from the germline V gene. The CDR3 runs to 15 residues. V lost 6 bases, J lost 2 bases, and 8 bases stayed unmatched. CDR3 sequence reads: CASRAERGYTDTQYF. CDR3 DNA: TGTGCCAGCAGGGCCGAGCGGGGATACACAGATACGCAGTATTTT.

This clone has just a few counts. The chain links TRBV20-1 to TRBJ1-1, with unresolved D. Germline V gene lookup returns CDR1 DFQATT and CDR2 SNEGSKA (reference sequence). The CDR3 sequence is 10 residues long. Trimming stripped 6 bases from V and 1 base from J, with 3 bases between. The CDR3 sequence is CSARNTEAFF. In nucleotides, the CDR3 is TGCAGTGCCAGGAACACTGAAGCTTTCTTT.